A single sample gave rise to the 24 T cell receptor beta chains below, sequenced in a study of graft-versus-host responses after intestinal transplantation. Indicated time point: postoperative day 105 after intestinal transplantation (dayNNNN = postoperative day). Graft specimens yielded both intraepithelial and lamina propria lymphocytes. The data were produced by immunoSEQ multiplex PCR, yet TCRdb's version contains in-frame clones alone and is incomplete. Here the sample spans approximately 3,500 clones, 65% to 80% being singletons. Specimen: ileum tissue, collected 105 days after intestinal transplantation. Receptor source: a human patient who received an intestinal transplant, so some T cells may come from the graft donor.

This chain uses TRBV11-2 with TRBJ2-2; the match to TRBD2 covers 8 bases. This CDR3 region has 15 residues. In germline, CDR1 is SGHAT, CDR2 FQNNGV. V gave up 3 bases and J gave up 8 bases; unmatched junction bases: 8. CDR3 sequence reads: CASSLDLAGKGELFF. Here the CDR3 DNA reads TGTGCCAGCAGCTTGGATTTAGCGGGGAAAGGGGAGCTGTTTTTT.

This clone was recorded a few times. The chain combines TRBV28 with TRBJ1-2; TRBD1 matches 10 bases. This CDR3 contains 16 residues. The ends lost 3 bases at V and 2 bases at J; junction bases unmatched: 6. Germline V gene data show CDR1 as MDHEN and CDR2 as SYDVKM. In DNA form, the CDR3 reads TGTGCCAGCAGTTTTCTGACAGGGGGCGGCAACTATGGCTACACCTTC. Translation: CASSFLTGGGNYGYTF.

This rearrangement joins TRBV27 to TRBJ2-3; TRBD2 aligns across 12 bases. Germline values: CDR1 MNHEY, CDR2 SMNVEV (reference sequence). The length of the CDR3 is 16 residues. Unmatched junction bases numbered 7, after V lost 5 bases and J lost 4 bases. DNA for the CDR3: TGTGCCAGCAGTCCTAGACTAGCGGGAGATCCAGATACGCAGTATTTT. It translates to CASSPRLAGDPDTQYF.

This clone is categorized as large. The chain couples TRBV6-1 to TRBJ2-7, with 9 nucleotides matching TRBD1. With V trimmed by 6 bases and J by 2 bases, 5 bases remained unmatched. Per the germline V gene, CDR1 is MNHNS and CDR2 is SASEGT. The CDR3 has 14 amino acids. The CDR3 sequence: CASRAGTGTYEQYF. The CDR3 DNA sequence: TGTGCCAGCAGGGCCGGGACAGGGACCTACGAGCAGTACTTC.

The V gene is TRBV5-5, the J gene TRBJ2-3, with D perhaps matching TRBD2 (5 bases). This CDR3 is built from 14 residues. Germline CDR1 SGHKS, CDR2 YYEKEE (reference sequence). The V end was cut by 0 bases, the J end by 3 bases, with 8 bases between. The CDR3 loop reads CASSLDTGTDTQYF. The CDR3 region has the DNA TGTGCCAGCAGCTTGGATACGGGGACAGATACGCAGTATTTT.

The chain carries TRBV11-1 and TRBJ1-4, with D possibly matching TRBD1 (5 bases). Germline values: CDR1 SGHAT, CDR2 FQDESV (reference sequence). V dropped 5 bases and J dropped 8 bases, with 18 bases sitting between them. This CDR3 is built from 15 residues. The CDR3 DNA follows: TGTGCCAGCAGCCTTGGGTCAGGGTACTACGAAAAACTGTTTTTT. Translated: CASSLGSGYYEKLFF.

V gene TRBV5-1 combines with J gene TRBJ2-7; TRBD1 agrees at 10 bases. Germline V gene sequence: CDR1 SGHRS, CDR2 YFSETQ. V dropped 1 base and J dropped 5; count of bases not matched to a gene: 6. This CDR3 comprises 15 residues. CDR3 amino acids: CASSLFGTGEDEQYF. CDR3 DNA: TGCGCCAGCAGCTTGTTTGGGACAGGGGAGGACGAGCAGTACTTC.

The chain has TRBV5-1 and TRBJ2-5; no clear D gene. This CDR3 region has 11 residues. Trimming shortened V by 5 bases and J by 5 bases, and 7 bases separated the two germline ends. Germline CDR1 and CDR2: SGHRS and YFSETQ. CDR3: CASRAAETQYF. In nucleotides, the CDR3 is TGCGCCAGCAGGGCGGCTGAGACCCAGTACTTC.

The chain uses TRBV29-1 and TRBJ1-1; no clear D. CDR1 is SQVTM, CDR2 ANQGSEA, per germline. The CDR3 extends over 12 amino acids. V lost 3 bases and J 2 bases, leaving 7 bases between the germline ends. CDR3 DNA sequence: TGCAGCGTTGATTTTATCAACACTGAAGCTTTCTTT. This gives the protein CSVDFINTEAFF.

V is TRBV4-1 and J is TRBJ2-7, with 8 positions matching TRBD1. The CDR3 loop spans 15 amino acids. CDR1 is MGHRA, CDR2 YSYEKL, per germline. After removal of 0 bases from V and 3 bases from J, the junction contained 4 bases not matched to a gene. CDR3 sequence reads: CASSQDGQGFYEQYF. DNA of the CDR3: TGCGCCAGCAGCCAAGATGGACAGGGTTTCTACGAGCAGTACTTC.

The chain uses TRBV29-1 and TRBJ2-3; D is uncertain. This CDR3 comprises 11 residues. Germline V gene lookup returns CDR1 SQVTM and CDR2 ANQGSEA. Between the trimmed V and J ends, which lost 3 bases and 0 bases, there was a span of 1 base. The chain's CDR3 is CSVDSTDTQYF. The CDR3 region has the DNA TGCAGCGTTGACAGCACAGATACGCAGTATTTT.

The chain has TRBV15 and TRBJ1-2; 12 positions agree with TRBD1. This CDR3 has 15 amino acids. With 6 bases clipped from V and 7 bases from J, the junction kept 9 bases outside the gene matches. Germline V gene data show CDR1 as LNHNV and CDR2 as YYDKDF (reference sequence). Written as DNA, the CDR3 is TGTGCCACCAGGGGGACCGGGACAGGGGGCATTGGCTACACCTTC. This codes for CATRGTGTGGIGYTF.

This clone showed up just a few times. The genes are TRBV19 and TRBJ1-1, with TRBD1 as a possible D gene (6 bases). Germline loops: CDR1 LNHDA, CDR2 SQIVND (reference sequence). With 0 bases removed from V and 7 bases from J, the gap between germline ends came to 18 bases. The CDR3 is 16 residues long. CDR3 nucleotide sequence: TGTGCCAGTAGTATAGATCTTGGGGCAGGGGAGGATGAAGCTTTCTTT. Translation gives CASSIDLGAGEDEAFF.

This chain joins TRBV5-4 and TRBJ2-1, with D unresolved. This CDR3 is 14 amino acids long. Trimming stripped 0 bases from V and 0 bases from J, with 4 bases between. CDR1 SGHNT and CDR2 YYREEE come from the germline V gene (reference sequence). This chain's CDR3 is CASSLGGSYNEQFF. CDR3 in DNA: TGTGCCAGCAGCTTGGGGGGCTCCTACAATGAGCAGTTCTTC.

The chain carries TRBV5-4 and TRBJ2-7, with 8 nucleotides matching TRBD2. The ends lost 0 bases at V and 1 base at J; junction bases unmatched: 6. From germline, CDR1 is SGHNT and CDR2 YYREEE (reference sequence). The CDR3 loop spans 16 amino acids. Here the CDR3 reads CASSLVGGGLSYEQYF. CDR3 nucleotide sequence: TGTGCCAGCAGCTTGGTCGGGGGGGGGCTATCCTACGAGCAGTACTTC. The complete variable domain, with remaining parts taken from reference TRBV5-4 and TRBJ2-7, reads ETGVTQSPTHLIKTRGQQVTLRCSSQSGHNTVSWYQQALGQGPQFIFQYYREEENGRGNFPPRFSGLQFPNYSSELNVNALELDDSALYLCASSLVGGGLSYEQYFGPGTRLTVT.

This clone showed up just a few times. This sequence joins TRBV19 and TRBJ1-2; TRBD1 agrees at 7 bases. Trimming removed 3 bases from V and 3 bases from J; junction bases left unmatched: 7. This CDR3 has 15 amino acids. The germline V gene has CDR1 LNHDA and CDR2 SQIVND (reference sequence). DNA of the CDR3: TGTGCCAGTAGTATCGACAGGGTAGGGGACTATGGCTACACCTTC. As protein: CASSIDRVGDYGYTF. The whole variable domain, filled in from reference TRBV19 and TRBJ1-2, reads DGGITQSPKYLFRKEGQNVTLSCEQNLNHDAMYWYRQDPGQGLRLIYYSQIVNDFQKGDIAEGYSVSREKKESFPLTVTSAQKNPTAFYLCASSIDRVGDYGYTFGSGTRLTVV.

J is TRBJ2-2 and V is TRBV6-4; D is uncertain. Germline CDR1 reads MRHNA; CDR2 reads SNTAGT. The CDR3 sequence is 14 residues long. The V end was cut by 0 bases, the J end by 2 bases, with 4 bases between. Here the CDR3 reads CASSDSGNTGELFF. CDR3 in DNA: TGTGCCAGCAGTGACTCAGGAAACACCGGGGAGCTGTTTTTT.

V and J are TRBV5-1 and TRBJ1-2, with D tentatively TRBD1 (6 bases). Trimming cost V 1 base and J 5 bases, with 12 bases left between them. Germline loops: CDR1 SGHRS, CDR2 YFSETQ. CDR3 length equals 14 residues. CDR3 nucleotide sequence: TGCGCCAGCAGCTTGATCGAGGGGGAGTATGGCTACACCTTC. Translation: CASSLIEGEYGYTF.

The J gene is TRBJ2-7, the V gene TRBV10-2; TRBD2 aligns across 7 bases. The V and J ends lost 0 bases and 0 bases, in that order; junction bases with no gene match: 8. Per germline, CDR1 WSHSY and CDR2 SAAADI. The CDR3 covers 17 residues. The chain's CDR3 is CASSESPQLASSYEQYF. The CDR3 region has the DNA TGCGCCAGCAGTGAGTCCCCCCAACTAGCGAGCTCCTACGAGCAGTACTTC.

CDR3 sequence reads: CASSLERLAGAQETQYF. CDR3 in DNA: TGTGCCAGTAGTCTGGAAAGACTAGCGGGGGCCCAAGAGACCCAGTACTTC. This chain uses TRBV19 with TRBJ2-5, with 12 bases matching TRBD2. This CDR3 region has 17 residues. CDR1 and CDR2 from the germline V gene are LNHDA and SQIVND (reference sequence). The J segment lost 1 base and the V segment lost 5 bases, leaving 8 bases of the junction unmatched. The full variable domain, in which reference TRBV19 and TRBJ2-5 provide the parts outside the CDR3, is DGGITQSPKYLFRKEGQNVTLSCEQNLNHDAMYWYRQDPGQGLRLIYYSQIVNDFQKGDIAEGYSVSREKKESFPLTVTSAQKNPTAFYLCASSLERLAGAQETQYFGPGTRLLVL.

The chain couples TRBV5-6 to TRBJ1-4; D not resolved. Germline values: CDR1 SGHDT, CDR2 YYEEEE. Trimming stripped 3 bases from V and 1 base from J, with 7 bases between. This CDR3 region has 14 residues. Here the CDR3 reads CASSSDGTNEKLFF. CDR3 nucleotide sequence: TGTGCCAGCAGCTCGGACGGAACTAATGAAAAACTGTTTTTT.

The V gene is TRBV7-6, the J gene TRBJ2-7; D might be TRBD2 (6 bases). V was clipped by 6 bases and J by 0 bases, with 18 bases between them. This CDR3 has 16 residues. Germline V CDR1 and CDR2: SGHVS, FNYEAQ. CDR3 DNA sequence: TGTGCCAGCAGTCCAGACGCCGGGGGTGCCTCCTACGAGCAGTACTTC. It specifies CASSPDAGGASYEQYF.

The chain links TRBV12-5 to TRBJ2-1; 10 bases align to TRBD2. The CDR3 sequence is 21 residues long. CDR1 and CDR2 (germline): LGHNT, FRNRAP. Trimming at V came to 3 bases and at J to 3 bases, leaving 20 bases not matched to a gene. CDR3 DNA sequence: TGTGCTAGTGGTTTTTACCTCCCGGGGCTAGCGGGAGAGGGCCGCTACAATGAGCAGTTCTTC. Translated, it gives CASGFYLPGLAGEGRYNEQFF.

Notes on this clone: Other DNA sequences in the sample encode the same CDR3. The rearrangement uses TRBV6-1 and TRBJ2-5; 12 positions agree with TRBD2. The V gene end was trimmed by 2 bases and the J gene end by 4 bases; junction bases not matched to a gene: 2. CDR3 size: 15 residues. Germline lookup yields CDR1 MNHNS and CDR2 SASEGT. The CDR3 spells CASSELAGGPETQYF. CDR3 in DNA: TGTGCCAGCAGTGAACTAGCGGGGGGGCCAGAGACCCAGTACTTC.